This T cell receptor beta chain was captured by sequencing in a study of OX40 agonist ivuxolimab in advanced cancers. In this sample, this clone turned up a few times. Repertoires were generated with immunoSEQ multiplex PCR, while TCRdb's copy carries only in-frame clones and drops some. The sample holds approximately 52,000 clones, around 74% seen once. The CDR3 is made up of 12 amino acids. With 5 bases removed from V and 9 bases from J, the gap between germline ends came to 13 bases. Germline lookup yields CDR1 SEHNR and CDR2 FQNEAQ (reference sequence). The receptor was isolated from an adult with an advanced solid tumor such as melanoma, head and neck, liver or kidney cancer. This material consisted of CD4+ or CD8+ T cells sorted from blood, taken in a trial of the OX40 agonist ivuxolimab. This rearrangement joins TRBV7-9 to TRBJ1-2; D perhaps matches TRBD1 (5 bases). CDR3 in amino acids: CASSLQGVSYTF. The CDR3 DNA reads TGTGCCAGCAGCCTCCAAGGGGTGAGCTACACCTTC. The variable domain in full, completed from reference TRBV7-9 and TRBJ1-2, reads DTGVSQNPRHKITKRGQNVTFRCDPISEHNRLYWYRQTLGQGPEFLTYFQNEAQLEKSRLLSDRFSAERPKGSFSTLEIQRTEQGDSAMYLCASSLQGVSYTFGSGTRLTVV.